This is a list of T cell receptor beta chains from one sample in a study of control samples from healthy donors and cancer patients. Sequencing was performed with immunoSEQ multiplex PCR; in TCRdb, only in-frame clones are kept and a portion is missing. Of roughly 68,000 clones listed, around 80% were seen once; the top ten hold 15% to 18%. The sequencing input was blood. The receptor source for this set is a man between 60 and 70 years old in good health. The CDR3 runs from the conserved cysteine through the conserved F or W. The D gene is left open where the match is weak. Rows may omit the clone size; those that give it use once, few, many or a size class.

V gene,J gene,clone size,D gene,CDR3 DNA,CDR3 protein
TRBV20-1,TRBJ2-1,.,.,TGCAGTGCTAGTGGGCCGAAGGACCCGGTATCTTACAATGAGCAGTTCTTC,CSASGPKDPVSYNEQFF
TRBV6-5,TRBJ1-6,.,.,TGTGCCAGCAGTTCAACAGGAAAACCTTATAATTCACCCCTCCACTTT,CASSSTGKPYNSPLHF
TRBV15,TRBJ1-4,few,.,TGTGCCACCAGCGGGAGTATTAATGAAAAACTGTTTTTT,CATSGSINEKLFF
TRBV29-1,TRBJ1-1,.,TRBD1,TGCAGCGACTACAGGGGGCGCGCCACTGAAGCTTTCTTT,CSDYRGRATEAFF
TRBV9,TRBJ2-1,.,.,TGTGCCAGCAGCGTAGGAGCGGAGAACTACAATGAGCAGTTCTTC,CASSVGAENYNEQFF
TRBV27,TRBJ1-6,.,.,TGTGCCAGCAGTTTGTCCCAAACAGGGTGGAATTCACCCCTCCACTTT,CASSLSQTGWNSPLHF
TRBV30,TRBJ2-3,.,.,TGTGCCTGGAGGACAGCGAGCACAGATACGCAGTATTTT,CAWRTASTDTQYF
TRBV19,TRBJ2-1,.,TRBD2,TGTGCCAGTATGAGCGGGAGAAGGTCCTACAATGAGCAGTTCTTC,CASMSGRRSYNEQFF
TRBV29-1,TRBJ2-1,once,.,TGCAGCGTTGGGTTCTCGGAGCAGTTCTTC,CSVGFSEQFF
TRBV19,TRBJ1-1,.,.,TGTGCCAGTAGGGGGCACAACAGCTTAGACACTGAAGCTTTCTTT,CASRGHNSLDTEAFF
TRBV18,TRBJ2-3,few,TRBD2,TGTGCCAGCTCACCACCGCGTCTAGCGGGAGTAGATACGCAGTATTTT,CASSPPRLAGVDTQYF
TRBV12-3/TRBV12-4,TRBJ2-7,once,.,TGTGCCAGCAGTTCAGGAGAGGGCGAGCAGTACTTC,CASSSGEGEQYF
TRBV5-6,TRBJ2-3,.,.,TGTGCCAGCAGCTACGCAGATACGCAGTATTTT,CASSYADTQYF
TRBV18,TRBJ2-2,once,TRBD1,TGTGCCAGCTCACTTTCGACAGGGGATGCCACCGGGGAGCTGTTTTTT,CASSLSTGDATGELFF
TRBV3-1/TRBV3-2,TRBJ1-1,once,.,TGTGCCAGCAGCCCAGACTCGAACACTGAAGCTTTCTTT,CASSPDSNTEAFF
TRBV20-1,TRBJ2-7,.,.,TGCAGTGCCGGACTTTCCTACGAGCAGTACTTC,CSAGLSYEQYF
TRBV6-2/TRBV6-3,TRBJ2-3,.,TRBD2,TGTGCCAGCACCCCAGCGGGAGGGCCAGATACGCAGTATTTT,CASTPAGGPDTQYF
TRBV4-2,TRBJ2-7,.,TRBD2,TGTGCCAGCAGCCAAGGTAGCGGGAGGGGGAGCTCTTACGAGCAGTACTTC,CASSQGSGRGSSYEQYF
TRBV9,TRBJ2-1,.,.,TGTGCCAGCAGCGAGCCCCCCGGACAATACAATGAGCAGTTCTTC,CASSEPPGQYNEQFF
TRBV7-3,TRBJ2-2,few,.,TGTGCCAGCAGCCCCCCCGGAGGGGCCGGGACCGGGGAGCTGTTTTTT,CASSPPGGAGTGELFF
TRBV7-9,TRBJ2-5,.,.,TGTGCCAGCAGCCTGAGACAGGGAGGGGAGACCCAGTACTTC,CASSLRQGGETQYF
TRBV7-2,TRBJ2-5,.,.,TGTGCCAGCAGCGCGCTGGACCTGGGCCTCTCCCAGACCCAGTACTTC,CASSALDLGLSQTQYF
TRBV4-2,TRBJ1-2,.,TRBD1,TGTGCCAGCAGCCTCGGGACAGGGGGAGTCTACACCTTC,CASSLGTGGVYTF
TRBV4-3,TRBJ2-5,.,.,TGCGCCAGCAGCCAACAGACAGCGGCGGAGACCCAGTACTTC,CASSQQTAAETQYF
TRBV15,TRBJ2-1,.,.,TGTGCCACCAGCAGGATTCGGGACAATGAGCAGTTCTTC,CATSRIRDNEQFF
TRBV7-9,TRBJ1-6,few,.,TGTGCCAGCAGCTCCCAGGTGAGGGATTCACCCCTCCACTTT,CASSSQVRDSPLHF
TRBV28,TRBJ2-1,.,.,TGTGCCAGCAGCAAAAACAGCGCGGACTCCTACAATGAGCAGTTCTTC,CASSKNSADSYNEQFF
TRBV12-3/TRBV12-4,TRBJ2-1,.,.,TGTGCCAGCAGTTCTAGCGTCCTCATTGAGCAGTTCTTC,CASSSSVLIEQFF
TRBV7-2,TRBJ2-1,.,TRBD2,TGTGCCAGCAGCGGAGGACTAGCGGGAGGGTACAATGAGCAGTTCTTC,CASSGGLAGGYNEQFF
TRBV9,TRBJ1-2,.,.,TGTGCCAGCAGCGTAGCTACTGGTGCGGCTAACTATGGCTACACCTTC,CASSVATGAANYGYTF
TRBV7-9,TRBJ1-2,few,.,TGTGCCAGCAGCTTAGTGGACTATGGCTACACCTTC,CASSLVDYGYTF
TRBV5-4,TRBJ2-7,.,.,TGTGCCAGCAGCCGAGACGCGGGCGAGCAGTACTTC,CASSRDAGEQYF
TRBV10-3,TRBJ1-5,.,.,TGTGCCATCAGCACAATACTCAATCAGCCCCAGCATTTT,CAISTILNQPQHF
TRBV24-1,TRBJ2-1,.,.,TGTGCCACCAGTGAGCCCCTGGGGGACCACAATGAGCAGTTCTTC,CATSEPLGDHNEQFF
TRBV5-1,TRBJ1-4,.,.,TGCGCCAGCAGCGACGGGGTAGCCCTCGGTGAAAAACTGTTTTTT,CASSDGVALGEKLFF
TRBV5-6,TRBJ1-4,.,TRBD1,TGTGCCAGCAGCTTGGGACAGGGCAGCTACGAAAAACTGTTTTTT,CASSLGQGSYEKLFF
TRBV4-2,TRBJ2-1,.,TRBD2,TGTGCCAGCAGCCAAGGACTAGCGGGAGGGAAGCAGTTCTTC,CASSQGLAGGKQFF
TRBV27,TRBJ2-7,.,.,TGTGCCAGCAGTTTAACCACCAACCGCGAGCAGTACTTC,CASSLTTNREQYF